This TCR beta chain stems from a study of patients and donors after allogeneic stem cell transplantation. Germline V gene lookup returns CDR1 MDHEN and CDR2 SYDVKM. The CDR3 is made up of 15 amino acids. V shed 5 bases, J shed 0 bases, and the junction held 7 bases outside the gene matches. Each CDR3 protein is one row after TCRdb ran MiXCR on the RT-PCR reads. Of about 40,000 distinct CDR3 sequences in the sample, 25% to 35% are singletons; the top ten hold roughly 78%. The chain combines TRBV28 with TRBJ2-7; 7 nucleotides match TRBD1. This TCR was recovered from a human donor who was either an allogeneic HSCT recipient or a stem cell or donor lymphocyte infusion donor (not recorded which). It is not recorded whose cells these are; they may come from a transplant donor. The material sequenced was blood, either unsorted or a sorted T cell fraction (not recorded which). CDR3 region: CASSIGTASSYEQYF. CDR3 DNA sequence: TGTGCCAGCAGTATCGGGACAGCCAGCTCCTACGAGCAGTACTTC.